Listed here is a single TCR beta chain. V shed 4 bases and J shed 5 bases, with 14 bases lying between them. CDR3 length equals 14 residues. From germline, CDR1 is SGHAT and CDR2 FQDESV (reference sequence). This specimen comes from a study of blood T cells in healthy people across ages. Each sample had at least 6.5 million PBMCs isolated. With a J-beta primer mix and a sample-barcoded 5' primer, a second PCR ran about 7 to 12 cycles. Using its own MiXCR run on the 5' RACE reads, TCRdb lists one record per CDR3 protein. Of over 1.5 million distinct CDR3 sequences listed, roughly 52% are singletons. The sequencing sample was made of blood. The chain carries TRBV11-1 and TRBJ2-5, with D possibly TRBD1 on 7 matching bases. The receptor comes from a woman aged 40 to 50 in good health. The CDR3 here is CASSSKTGRETQYF. CDR3 bases: TGTGCCAGCAGCTCCAAGACAGGGAGGGAGACCCAGTACTTC.